The T cell receptor beta chain under discussion was sequenced for a study of cytomegalovirus exposure and HLA in healthy donors (dated by TCRdb to about 2017). In terms of the full investigation: An earlier analysis of around 600 of the donors reported more than 250 Gb of sequence data and some 100 million unique TCR beta sequences from some 180 million T cells. Approximately 330 gigabases of sequencing data and 70 million to 95 million unique TCR sequences made up an early release that covered around 640 HLA-typed donors. On average, around 200,000 unique TCR beta nucleotide sequences were sequenced per donor among 300 to 500 genotyped donors of the cohort, with approximately 18% of those sequences being non-productive. Using immunosequencing, the study profiled T cell repertoires from approximately 700 subjects and related those repertoires to cytomegalovirus serostatus. In addition to the first cohort of 666 subjects, a separate validation cohort of about 120 different subjects was used. Among the roughly 390 genotyped donors, 81% belonged to the genetic ancestry cluster associated with self-reported Caucasian donors. Class I and class II HLA loci were covered by the typing at four-digit resolution. All discovery cohort repertoires had been generated using a single sequencing platform. The number of donors typed differed by locus, with about 629-640 for A, B, C, DRB1 and DQB1, more than 500 for DQA1, some 570 for DPA1, and some 440 for DPB1. To decide whether each TCR beta V gene segment behaved as functional or pseudogenic, an earlier analysis of 587 of the donors relied on high-throughput TCR beta sequencing. Rather than using new phenotypic data, the later analysis identified candidate immune exposures from TCR beta sequences and from how often those sequences occurred across donors. The study was designed to test whether signatures of past pathogen exposure could be identified by cataloging public T cell receptors. To study patterns of TCR occurrence, a later analysis re-analyzed previously published TCR beta repertoires from around 660 donors and added high-resolution HLA genotyping. In a later genetic analysis, genome-wide SNP genotypes for about 65% of the roughly 670 donors were used, and that subset was treated as a discovery cohort. To predict cytomegalovirus infection status, the study brought together high-throughput TCR immunosequencing, statistical association of individual TCRs with disease status, and machine learning. Donor age, sex, ethnicity and CMV serostatus were compiled together with the repertoire data. Because of strong linkage in the cohort, a handful of DR-DQ haplotypes were treated as single units for association and clustering. Results the study describes overall, beyond this receptor: In the study, 150 to 200 TCR beta chains were listed as associated with cytomegalovirus. According to a later analysis, TCR association rates differed among HLA loci, with DRB1 alleles showing the most associated TCRs and HLA-C alleles showing the fewest. Strong co-occurrence of HLA alleles, especially DR and DQ, made assigning TCR associations to individual alleles difficult. In an earlier analysis of 587 of the donors, most TCR beta V segments appeared in productive rearrangements about 90% or about 30% of the time, broadly matching IMGT annotations. Because HLA typing was missing for some donors at each locus, association tests included only the typed subset. Cytomegalovirus status was reported to be diagnosed by the classifier with high specificity and sensitivity in both the original and validation cohorts. In a later genetic analysis, a missense DCLRE1C variant was associated with V-gene and J-gene trimming of TCR beta chains, and the association was replicated in an independent cohort. Immune exposure information for the cohort was limited to CMV serostatus. A later analysis found that HLA-associated TCR beta chains were more clonally expanded and had lower generation probabilities than equally common non-associated chains. The sequencing pipeline was judged likely to have produced a cluster of highly shared sequence variants as a technical artifact. Approximately 18 rarely observed V segments, including chromosome 9 orphons, were excluded from the earlier analysis of approximately 500 of the donors because counts were too low. Specific HLA alleles were associated with about 17,000 TCR beta sequences at a false discovery rate of 0.05 in a later analysis. A later genetic analysis reported fewer N-insertions in productive TCRs among donors in an Asian-associated ancestry cluster than the approximately 670-donor mean. A few of the identified cytomegalovirus-associated TCR beta chains were confirmed in vitro to be specific for cytomegalovirus antigens. According to a later analysis, most CMV-associated TCR beta chains appeared to be HLA-restricted, and the HLA associations seemed to be driven largely by CMV exposure. Only TCR beta chains were sequenced in this cohort, and the absence of alpha or paired-chain data limited detectable features. The presence/absence analyses assumed that sequencing depth was roughly uniform across donors, and that assumption may not be true. Correlated functional status among segregating V segments might be attributable to linkage disequilibrium, but an unknown experimental factor could not be ruled out. A further reported finding was that TCR beta sequences accurately predicted the HLA-A and HLA-B alleles for most subjects in the first cohort. A later analysis reported that several top co-occurrence clusters appeared linked to parvovirus B19, influenza, CMV and Epstein-Barr virus. The authors suggested that the approach could potentially be extended to other disease states and immunological phenotypes. While some public TCRs were present in many individuals, most TCR sequences turned up only very rarely across donors.

In the case of this clone: Its antigen target is currently unknown. The record has no base qualities; no much larger clone is one base away.

The method was the immunoSEQ multiplex PCR assay. A mixture of 60 forward primers for TCR Vbeta segments and 13 reverse primers for TCR Jbeta segments was used in the multiplex PCR. A multiplex PCR assay on genomic DNA amplified the CDR3 region of rearranged TCR beta genes. On the Illumina HiSeq System, the amplified TCR beta libraries were sequenced as 87-base-pair reads. The original methods were these. Across the 600 to 700 repertoires, a later analysis counted 80 million or so unique TCR beta chains, around 10 million of which were shared by at least two donors. Raw reads were error-corrected and collapsed into unique sequences by a nearest-neighbor algorithm in which closely related sequences were merged to remove PCR and sequencing errors. V, D and J gene segments were assigned by aligning CDR3 sequences to IMGT reference sequences. Each retained sequence needed at least a six-nucleotide match to both a V gene segment and a J gene segment. A rearrangement counted as productive if the CDR3 had no stop codons and remained in frame with V and J, and every other rearrangement counted as non-productive. CDR3 was defined by IMGT convention, running from the second conserved V-encoded cysteine to the conserved J-encoded phenylalanine. The earlier analysis of some 600 of the donors excluded sequences that lacked an unambiguous match to a single V gene segment. An earlier analysis of 587 of the donors classified V segments as functional when productive rearrangements were above 56.7% and as segregating when the standard deviation between donors was above 5%. A statistical classification framework was built for diagnosing cytomegalovirus status from the catalog of TCR beta chain sequences. In a later analysis, V and J genes were assigned by comparing TCR nucleotide sequences against IMGT/GENE-DB human TR gene sequences. Using the TCRdist pipeline, a later analysis assigned CDR3 sequences along with most-parsimonious VDJ recombination scenarios. A later analysis defined each TCR beta chain by its CDR3 amino acid sequence plus V-gene family, and excluded reads lacking a unique V-gene family. As a way to deal with suspected cross-contamination and a sequencing artifact, a later analysis dropped roughly 600 nucleotide sequences that were highly shared and had low generation probability. In a later analysis, a clonal expansion index was calculated for each public chain from normalized within-repertoire ranks of inferred template counts. In a later analysis, generation probabilities were computed using a VDJ recombination model fitted to out-of-frame rearrangements, and the results were checked against IGoR. Hypergeometric tests were used in a later analysis to score TCR-TCR, TCR-HLA and TCR-CMV co-occurrence, with a repertoire-size bias correction applied to the TCR pairs. To estimate false discovery rates, a later analysis permuted the HLA or CMV assignments 20 times. In a later analysis, co-occurring TCRs were grouped using DBSCAN, with TCRdist sequence similarity added in when clustering inside HLA-allele-positive subsets. For co-occurrence clustering, repertoires with fewer than 30,000 or more than 120,000 public chains were excluded, along with four to six repertoires with anomalous nucleotide sharing. TCRdb retrieved this table from immuneACCESS and kept in-frame rearrangements only. Not all clones are present; in checked studies, unresolved V genes account for under half, and no reason is known for the remainder. V, J and clone size are those of that table, while D and trimming were read from the DNA. Recorded for this sample are 200,000 to 250,000 clones; about 74% of them occurred a single time. The ten largest account for less than 2% of the sample.

The cohort consisted of more than 650 healthy bone marrow donors. All cohort members were sampled while nominally healthy, although unrecorded immune exposures were likely present. The donor tested CMV seronegative and was one of the 352 seronegative cohort members. A peripheral blood sample was collected from each donor, and TCR beta sequencing was performed on peripheral blood mononuclear cells. The Qiagen DNeasy Blood Extraction Kit was used to extract genomic DNA from the blood cell samples. The clonotype originates from a woman aged 30 to 39 in good health and CMV-seronegative. Sequencing was done on a sample of PBMCs.

The DNA reads TGTGCCTGGAGTGTACTAGCCCATCCTGCGGGCGGCTACACCTTC. This is translated as CAWSVLAHPAGGYTF. The sequence links TRBV30 to TRBJ1-2; no confident D gene assignment can be made. The V and J ends are trimmed by 0 bases and 8 bases, leaving 19 bases between them. The CDR3 contains 15 residues, cysteine and phenylalanine counted. The only DNA kept is the CDR3, 45 bases in frame from the first base. From the germline V gene (reference sequence), CDR1 is GTSNPN and CDR2 is SVGIG.